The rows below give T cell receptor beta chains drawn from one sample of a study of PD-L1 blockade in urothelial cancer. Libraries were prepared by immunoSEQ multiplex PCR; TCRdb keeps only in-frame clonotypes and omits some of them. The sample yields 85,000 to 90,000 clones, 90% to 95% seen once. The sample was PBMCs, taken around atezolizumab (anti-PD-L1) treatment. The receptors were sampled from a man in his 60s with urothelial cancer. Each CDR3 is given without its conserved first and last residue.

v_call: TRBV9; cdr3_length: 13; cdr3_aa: ASSVDVRGTGELF
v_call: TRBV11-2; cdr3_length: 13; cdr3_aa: ASSSHTAGYGAQY
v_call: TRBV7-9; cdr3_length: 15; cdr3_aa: ASSLGRSGKNTGELF
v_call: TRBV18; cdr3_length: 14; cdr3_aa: ASSQTSGGAGGEQF
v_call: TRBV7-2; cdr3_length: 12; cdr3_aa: ASLPGSSYNEQF
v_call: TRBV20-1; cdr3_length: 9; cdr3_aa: SATGYNEQF
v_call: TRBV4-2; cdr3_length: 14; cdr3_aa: ASSQVAGDTYNEQF
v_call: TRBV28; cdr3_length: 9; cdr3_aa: ASSPSFEAF
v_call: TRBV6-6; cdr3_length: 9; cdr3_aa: ASTGQTEAF
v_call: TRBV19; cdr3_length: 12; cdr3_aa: ASTTGTVTDTQY
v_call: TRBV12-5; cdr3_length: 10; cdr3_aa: ASGPTRGEQF
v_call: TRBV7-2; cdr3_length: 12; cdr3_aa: ASSSLSAGVGYT
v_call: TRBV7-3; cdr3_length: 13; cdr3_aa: ASSSTGANTGELF
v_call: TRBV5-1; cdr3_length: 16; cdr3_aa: ASSLTPDRGPLAYGYT
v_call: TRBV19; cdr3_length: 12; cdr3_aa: ASSMPGINYGYT
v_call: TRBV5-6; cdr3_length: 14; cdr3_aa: ASRAQGRFIPYEQY
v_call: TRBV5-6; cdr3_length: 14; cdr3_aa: ASSLALAGGQETQY
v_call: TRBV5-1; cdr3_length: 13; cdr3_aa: ASSPPGNSQETQY
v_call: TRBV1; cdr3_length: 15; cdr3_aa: TSSHLGGFRIGYEQY
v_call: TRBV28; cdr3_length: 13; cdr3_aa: ASSPPIAGVHEQY
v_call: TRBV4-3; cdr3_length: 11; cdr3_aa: ASSPTGYLGYT
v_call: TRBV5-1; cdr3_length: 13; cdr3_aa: ASSPQTGSDTEAF
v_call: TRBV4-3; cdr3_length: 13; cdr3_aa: ASSQDPREGETQY
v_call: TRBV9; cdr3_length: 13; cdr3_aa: ASSVGTGGVETQY
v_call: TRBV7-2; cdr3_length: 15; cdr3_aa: ASSQPGQGATNYGYT
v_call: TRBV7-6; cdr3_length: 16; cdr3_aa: ASSEEPPLALVGETQY
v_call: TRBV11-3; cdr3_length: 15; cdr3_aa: ASSRTSGRGSYNEQF